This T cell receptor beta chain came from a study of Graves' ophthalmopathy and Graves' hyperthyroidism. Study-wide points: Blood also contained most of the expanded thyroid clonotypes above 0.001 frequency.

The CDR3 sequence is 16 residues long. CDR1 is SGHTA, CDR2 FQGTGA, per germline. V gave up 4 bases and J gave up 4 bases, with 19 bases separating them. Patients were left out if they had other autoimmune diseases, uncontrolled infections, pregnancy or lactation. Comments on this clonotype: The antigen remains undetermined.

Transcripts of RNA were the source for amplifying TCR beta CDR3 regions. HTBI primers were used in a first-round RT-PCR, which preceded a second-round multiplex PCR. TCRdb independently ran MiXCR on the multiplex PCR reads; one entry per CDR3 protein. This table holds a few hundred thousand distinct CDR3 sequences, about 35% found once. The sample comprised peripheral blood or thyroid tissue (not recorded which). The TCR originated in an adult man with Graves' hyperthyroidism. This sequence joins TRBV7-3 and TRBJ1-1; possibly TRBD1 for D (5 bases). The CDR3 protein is CASSSQGAGMGTEAFF. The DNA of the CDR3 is TGTGCCAGCAGCTCGCAGGGCGCAGGGATGGGCACTGAAGCTTTCTTT.